Listed here are 11 T cell receptor beta chains from one sample, sequenced in a study of T-cell reconstitution after alpha-beta-depleted transplantation in children. Unique molecular identifiers tagged the TCRbeta library. TCRdb reprocessed the PCR reads via MiXCR and lists one record per CDR3 protein. The sample holds some 340,000 distinct CDR3 sequences; over 9% are singletons and the top ten take around 2.5%. The sample here was PBMCs from the stem cell graft donor, taken from the stem cell graft. The receptors here all came from a human donor who donated a stem cell graft to a child with acute lymphoblastic leukemia.

This clonotype appeared a few times. The chain carries TRBV5-1 and TRBJ2-3; 7 bases are a match to TRBD2. V shed 4 bases and J 5 bases; nucleotides not matched to a gene: 13. Germline V gives CDR1 SGHRS, CDR2 YFSETQ. The CDR3 totals 16 residues. The CDR3 DNA is TGCGCCAGCAGCGCGGGACTAAATGGGGGAAGAGATACGCAGTATTTT. This encodes CASSAGLNGGRDTQYF.

The chain joins TRBV7-2 to TRBJ2-1; D may match TRBD1 or TRBD2 (5 bases each). V was clipped by 3 bases and J by 4 bases, with 16 bases between them. There are 16 residues in the CDR3. The germline V gene has CDR1 SGHTA and CDR2 FQGNSA. DNA of the CDR3: TGTGCCAGCAGCTTGGGGTGGGGGAGAAGGTACAATGAGCAGTTCTTC. This sequence encodes CASSLGWGRRYNEQFF.

The V and J genes are TRBV7-2 and TRBJ2-5, with 7 bases matching TRBD1. V shed 2 bases, J shed 5 bases, and the junction held 8 bases outside the gene matches. Germline assignment: CDR1 SGHTA and CDR2 FQGNSA. The CDR3 is 15 amino acids. CDR3 sequence (DNA): TGTGCCAGCAGCTTAATTTCGACAGGGATCGAGACCCAGTACTTC. Its protein product is CASSLISTGIETQYF. The full variable domain, its missing parts supplied by reference TRBV7-2 and TRBJ2-5, is GAGVSQSPSNKVTEKGKDVELRCDPISGHTALYWYRQSLGQGLEFLIYFQGNSAPDKSGLPSDRFSAERTGGSVSTLTIQRTQQEDSAVYLCASSLISTGIETQYFGPGTRLLVL.

This clonotype was seen many times. V usage is TRBV4-2 and J usage is TRBJ2-5; tentative D call: TRBD2 (5 bases). The CDR3 has 15 residues. Germline CDR1 is LGHNA and CDR2 is YNFKEQ. Trimming removed 4 bases from V and 2 bases from J, with 14 bases in between. The CDR3 DNA is TGTGCCAGCAGCCCCGGTAGGAGCGGACAAGAGACCCAGTACTTC. Protein product: CASSPGRSGQETQYF.

This clonotype has a count of ten or more. CDR3 DNA: TGCAGTGCTAGAGATGGGGTTAGTAAGGCCAACGTCCTGACTTTC. This translates into CSARDGVSKANVLTF. The rearrangement joins TRBV20-1 to TRBJ2-6; D is unclear. V was trimmed by 0 bases and J by 6 bases, leaving 12 bases between them. This CDR3 region has 15 residues. The germline CDR1 and CDR2 sequences are DFQATT and SNEGSKA (reference sequence).

V and J are TRBV7-9 and TRBJ2-1, with 12 bases fitting TRBD2. Trimming took 2 bases from V and 8 from J; bases not matched to a gene: 4. CDR1 and CDR2 (germline): SEHNR, FQNEAQ (reference sequence). The CDR3 sequence is 15 residues long. Here the CDR3 DNA reads TGTGCCAGCAGCTTAACACGACTAGCGGGAGATGAGCAGTTCTTC. It translates to CASSLTRLAGDEQFF. The full variable domain, with the rest looked up from reference TRBV7-9 and TRBJ2-1, is DTGVSQNPRHKITKRGQNVTFRCDPISEHNRLYWYRQTLGQGPEFLTYFQNEAQLEKSRLLSDRFSAERPKGSFSTLEIQRTEQGDSAMYLCASSLTRLAGDEQFFGPGTRLTVL.

The rearrangement links TRBV11-2 to TRBJ2-1; perhaps TRBD2 as D (5 bases). CDR1 is SGHAT and CDR2 is FQNNGV in the germline V gene. The V and J ends lost 5 bases and 2 bases respectively, with 22 bases between them. The CDR3 runs to 18 residues. CDR3 protein: CASSTPRWGEGAYNEQFF. The CDR3 DNA reads TGTGCCAGCAGCACCCCACGTTGGGGAGAAGGTGCCTACAATGAGCAGTTCTTC.

The chain uses TRBV20-1 and TRBJ2-7; 10 bases are shared with TRBD1. The V and J ends lost 6 bases and 5 bases, in that order; junction bases with no gene match: 4. The germline V gene has CDR1 DFQATT and CDR2 SNEGSKA (reference sequence). This CDR3 has 12 residues. CDR3 nucleotide sequence: TGCAGTGCCCCCGGGACAGGGGACGAGCAGTACTTC. Translated, it gives CSAPGTGDEQYF.

This clonotype has ten or more counts. The chain links TRBV7-2 to TRBJ2-1; 12 bases agree with TRBD2. Trimming cost V 1 base and J 10 bases; bases outside gene matches: 5. Germline V gives CDR1 SGHTA, CDR2 FQGNSA. The CDR3 totals 15 residues. The CDR3 DNA reads TGTGCCAGCAGCTTAGTCGGGCTAGCGGGAGGGGAGCAGTTCTTC. It specifies CASSLVGLAGGEQFF. The full variable domain, in which reference TRBV7-2 and TRBJ2-1 provide the parts outside the CDR3, is GAGVSQSPSNKVTEKGKDVELRCDPISGHTALYWYRQSLGQGLEFLIYFQGNSAPDKSGLPSDRFSAERTGGSVSTLTIQRTQQEDSAVYLCASSLVGLAGGEQFFGPGTRLTVL.

The V gene is TRBV5-1, the J gene TRBJ2-1; 7 bases match TRBD2. The trim removed 1 base at V and 4 bases at J, leaving 5 bases unmatched. The germline CDR1 and CDR2 sequences are SGHRS and YFSETQ. The CDR3 spans 15 residues. CDR3 DNA sequence: TGCGCCAGCAGCTTGATCGGCGGGAGTTACAATGAGCAGTTCTTC. It is translated as CASSLIGGSYNEQFF.

This sequence joins TRBV27 and TRBJ2-7; D is possibly TRBD2 (6 bases). Trimming removed 5 bases from V and 3 bases from J, with 14 bases in between. The germline V gene has CDR1 MNHEY and CDR2 SMNVEV (reference sequence). This CDR3 region has 14 residues. The CDR3: CASSTRGAHYEQYF. The CDR3, as DNA: TGTGCCAGCAGTACTCGCGGGGCCCACTACGAGCAGTACTTC.